These 4 T cell receptor beta chains were all obtained from the same sample, sequenced in a study of T cells after yellow fever vaccination. MiXCR, applied by TCRdb to the 5' RACE reads, yields one record per CDR3 protein. The repertoire includes about 500,000 distinct CDR3 sequences, roughly a sixth of them detected once, and 17% sits in the top ten. Here the sequenced sample was PBMCs, taken less than 6 days after the first yellow fever vaccination. These receptors were taken from a man between 18 and 35 years old who received the YFV17D yellow fever vaccine.

This rearrangement joins TRBV6-5 to TRBJ1-3; no definite D call. Trimming pared 0 bases from V and 4 bases from J, leaving 10 bases between. Germline V gives CDR1 MNHEY, CDR2 SVGAGI. CDR3 length equals 15 residues. The CDR3: CASSYSSRFGNTIYF. The CDR3 nucleotides read TGTGCCAGCAGTTACTCTTCCAGGTTCGGAAACACCATATATTTT.

This clonotype was picked up a small number of times. This chain joins TRBV29-1 and TRBJ2-6; no definite D call. V lost 6 bases and J 0 bases, leaving 9 bases between the germline ends. CDR3 length: 14 residues. Germline CDR1 SQVTM, CDR2 ANQGSEA. This CDR3 is CSVKSSSGANVLTF. CDR3 nucleotides: TGCAGCGTAAAGAGCAGCTCTGGGGCCAACGTCCTGACTTTC.

The table lists this clonotype with many counts. The J gene is TRBJ2-3, the V gene TRBV14; tentatively, D is TRBD2 (6 bases). V was shortened by 5 bases and J by 1 base, with 13 bases between the two germline ends. Germline loops: CDR1 SGHDN, CDR2 FVKESK. The CDR3 has 15 amino acids. The CDR3 reads CASSTDYPGTDTQYF. The CDR3 nucleotides read TGTGCCAGCAGCACGGACTACCCTGGCACAGATACGCAGTATTTT. The full variable domain, rest sourced from reference TRBV14 and TRBJ2-3, is EAGVTQFPSHSVIEKGQTVTLRCDPISGHDNLYWYRRVMGKEIKFLLHFVKESKQDESGMPNNRFLAERTGGTYSTLKVQPAELEDSGVYFCASSTDYPGTDTQYFGPGTRLTVL.

The chain carries TRBV12-3 or TRBV12-4 and TRBJ2-7; 9 bases are shared with TRBD2. Trimming took 6 bases from V and 0 from J; bases not matched to a gene: 9. CDR3 length: 16 amino acids. The CDR3 coding sequence is TGTGCCAGCAGCCGGGTCGAACTAGCGGGCTCCTACGAGCAGTACTTC. Translating it yields CASSRVELAGSYEQYF.